These T cell receptor beta chains were read from a single sample in a study of blood T cells in healthy people across ages. From the 5' RACE reads, TCRdb called clonotypes with MiXCR, one entry per CDR3 protein. The sample has under 2,000,000 distinct CDR3 sequences, around 50% seen once. The sequencing sample was made of blood. Source of these receptors: a woman in her forties in good health. CDR3s include the opening cysteine and the closing phenylalanine or tryptophan. The order of the fields is CDR3 length, J gene, V gene, CDR3 protein.

cdr3_length: 13; j_call: TRBJ2-7; v_call: TRBV29-1; cdr3_aa: CSVEFRVPGEQYF
cdr3_length: 14; j_call: TRBJ2-7; v_call: TRBV6-1; cdr3_aa: CASSGQGTSYEQYF
cdr3_length: 15; j_call: TRBJ2-1; v_call: TRBV9; cdr3_aa: CASSVVEHSYNERFF
cdr3_length: 15; j_call: TRBJ2-3; v_call: TRBV27; cdr3_aa: CASSPLLEGVDTQYF
cdr3_length: 16; j_call: TRBJ2-3; v_call: TRBV7-9; cdr3_aa: CASSFYGQANTDTQYF
cdr3_length: 17; j_call: TRBJ2-4; v_call: TRBV20-1; cdr3_aa: CSATKQGLAGFGNIQYF
cdr3_length: 14; j_call: .; v_call: TRBV27; cdr3_aa: CASSWGSGAYEQYF
cdr3_length: 11; j_call: TRBJ1-1; v_call: TRBV11-2; cdr3_aa: CASSSQGKDFF
cdr3_length: 15; j_call: TRBJ2-4; v_call: TRBV5-1; cdr3_aa: CASSPWEDRKNIQYF
cdr3_length: 13; j_call: TRBJ2-1; v_call: TRBV29-1; cdr3_aa: CSVGQGAGNEQFF
cdr3_length: 17; j_call: TRBJ1-5; v_call: TRBV6-2/TRBV6-3; cdr3_aa: CASSYYRTGEFNQPQHF
cdr3_length: 19; j_call: TRBJ2-5; v_call: TRBV7-2; cdr3_aa: CASSLVPGSGGAQWETQYF
cdr3_length: 19; j_call: TRBJ2-1; v_call: TRBV15; cdr3_aa: CATSRDGLLGRRTYNEQFF
cdr3_length: 14; j_call: .; v_call: TRBV6-5; cdr3_aa: CASSSYGLKDEQYF
cdr3_length: 15; j_call: TRBJ1-2; v_call: TRBV12-3/TRBV12-4; cdr3_aa: CASSIGTGRGYGYTF
cdr3_length: 15; j_call: TRBJ1-2; v_call: TRBV5-5; cdr3_aa: CASSSRDNSLYGYTF
cdr3_length: 17; j_call: TRBJ2-6; v_call: TRBV15; cdr3_aa: CATGRDLLGSGANVLTF
cdr3_length: 14; j_call: TRBJ1-2; v_call: TRBV7-2; cdr3_aa: CASSLDQGISGYTF
cdr3_length: 15; j_call: TRBJ2-1; v_call: TRBV6-2/TRBV6-3; cdr3_aa: CASHRTGTQYNEQFF
cdr3_length: 18; j_call: TRBJ2-7; v_call: TRBV27; cdr3_aa: CASSAIQTIGTLRYEQYF
cdr3_length: 14; j_call: TRBJ2-1; v_call: TRBV6-5; cdr3_aa: CASSYSDRGNEQFF
cdr3_length: 15; j_call: TRBJ2-4; v_call: TRBV6-6; cdr3_aa: CASSTPDRAENIQYF
cdr3_length: 16; j_call: TRBJ2-3; v_call: TRBV20-1; cdr3_aa: CSASGGPATSTDTQYF
cdr3_length: 16; j_call: TRBJ2-5; v_call: TRBV27; cdr3_aa: CASSFSTGTGTETQYF
cdr3_length: 13; j_call: TRBJ2-5; v_call: TRBV7-2; cdr3_aa: CASSLMIRETQYF
cdr3_length: 14; j_call: TRBJ2-7; v_call: TRBV15; cdr3_aa: CATSRGRQVAEQYF
cdr3_length: 15; j_call: TRBJ2-6; v_call: TRBV11-1; cdr3_aa: CASEDGRSGANVLTF
cdr3_length: 15; j_call: TRBJ2-3; v_call: TRBV5-1; cdr3_aa: CASSFRDRQSDTQYF
cdr3_length: 16; j_call: TRBJ1-5; v_call: TRBV20-1; cdr3_aa: CSAGVGGTYSNQPQHF
cdr3_length: 15; j_call: TRBJ2-3; v_call: TRBV28; cdr3_aa: CASSFKVEGTDTQYF
cdr3_length: 15; j_call: TRBJ2-3; v_call: TRBV6-5; cdr3_aa: CASSSTSGREDTQYF
cdr3_length: 15; j_call: TRBJ1-5; v_call: TRBV7-2; cdr3_aa: CASSRAQGRNQPQHF
cdr3_length: 18; j_call: TRBJ2-5; v_call: TRBV28; cdr3_aa: CASSPTIGTSGNQETQYF
cdr3_length: 15; j_call: TRBJ2-3; v_call: TRBV11-2; cdr3_aa: CASSYELAGLDTQYF
cdr3_length: 13; j_call: TRBJ1-4; v_call: TRBV6-6; cdr3_aa: CASSPWPNEKLFF
cdr3_length: 15; j_call: TRBJ1-2; v_call: TRBV9; cdr3_aa: CASSAAGDIIYGYTF
cdr3_length: 16; j_call: TRBJ2-1; v_call: TRBV5-1; cdr3_aa: CASRLTGGAWNSEQFF
cdr3_length: 13; j_call: TRBJ2-5; v_call: TRBV24-1; cdr3_aa: CATSGQGRETQYF
cdr3_length: 15; j_call: TRBJ1-2; v_call: TRBV28; cdr3_aa: CASASGQGSNYGYTF
cdr3_length: 16; j_call: TRBJ2-5; v_call: TRBV6-5; cdr3_aa: CASSSLAAGLQETQYF
cdr3_length: 13; j_call: TRBJ2-1; v_call: TRBV11-2; cdr3_aa: CASSSRVYNEQFF